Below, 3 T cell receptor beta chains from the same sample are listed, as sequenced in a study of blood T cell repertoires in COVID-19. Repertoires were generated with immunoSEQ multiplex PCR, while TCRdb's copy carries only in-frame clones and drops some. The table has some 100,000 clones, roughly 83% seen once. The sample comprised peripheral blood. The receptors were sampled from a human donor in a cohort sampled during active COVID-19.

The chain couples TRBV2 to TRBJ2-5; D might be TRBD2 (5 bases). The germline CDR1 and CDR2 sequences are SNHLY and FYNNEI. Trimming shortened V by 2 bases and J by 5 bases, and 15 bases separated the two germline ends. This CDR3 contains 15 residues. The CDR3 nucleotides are TGTGCCAGCAGTGAAAGGCCCGCAGGAGGCGAGACCCAGTACTTC. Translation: CASSERPAGGETQYF.

The CDR3 loop reads CASSLMTSGVNEQFF. The CDR3 coding sequence is TGTGCCAGCAGCTTAATGACTAGCGGGGTCAATGAGCAGTTCTTC. The genes are TRBV7-3 and TRBJ2-1, with 11 bases identical to TRBD2. The germline V gene encodes CDR1 SGHTA and CDR2 FQGTGA. The CDR3 loop spans 15 amino acids. The ends lost 1 base at V and 6 bases at J; junction bases unmatched: 2.

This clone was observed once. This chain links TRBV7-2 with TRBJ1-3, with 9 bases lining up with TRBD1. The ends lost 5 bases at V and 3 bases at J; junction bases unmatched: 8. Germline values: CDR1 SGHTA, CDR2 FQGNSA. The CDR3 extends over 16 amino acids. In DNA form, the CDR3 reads TGTGCCAGCAGCCGGGGGACAGGGCGGAATGGAAACACCATATATTTT. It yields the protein CASSRGTGRNGNTIYF.